Only a few counts were recorded for the clone carrying this TCR beta chain. This CDR3 has 13 residues. J gave up 11 bases and V 4 bases, and 9 bases lay outside the gene matches. Per germline, CDR1 SEHNR and CDR2 FQNEAQ (reference sequence). The data originate from a study of shared clonotypes between healthy human individuals. The donors, all of them Caucasian adults, lived in Nashville, Tennessee. Original data processing: Junction-only sequences without quality scores were provided by ImmunoSEQ, so filtering was different. Clones were sequenced by immunoSEQ multiplex PCR, and TCRdb holds only the in-frame ones, with some missing. Clone size and the V and J calls come from that table; the DNA yielded D and trimming. The repertoire holds about 460,000 clones, with roughly three quarters as singletons.

The source is a woman aged 40 to 49 in good health. Some clones in this sample may be carry-over from other donors' samples. Input material: PBMCs. V gene TRBV7-9 combines with J gene TRBJ1-1; 8 bases match TRBD1. CDR3 in amino acids: CASSYGTGDSAFF. The CDR3 DNA sequence: TGTGCCAGCAGCTATGGGACAGGCGATTCGGCTTTCTTT.